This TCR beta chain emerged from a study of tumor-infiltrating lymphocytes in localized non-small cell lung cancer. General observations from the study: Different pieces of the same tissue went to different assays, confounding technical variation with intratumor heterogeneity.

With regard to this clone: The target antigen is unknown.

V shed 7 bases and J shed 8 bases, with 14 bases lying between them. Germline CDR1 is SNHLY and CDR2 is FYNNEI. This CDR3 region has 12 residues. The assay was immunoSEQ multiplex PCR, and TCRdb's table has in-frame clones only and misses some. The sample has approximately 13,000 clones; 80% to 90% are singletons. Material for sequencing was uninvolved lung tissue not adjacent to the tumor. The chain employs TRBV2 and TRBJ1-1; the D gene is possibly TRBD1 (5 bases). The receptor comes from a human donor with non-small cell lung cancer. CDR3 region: CASNRGGDEAFF. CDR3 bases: TGTGCCAGCAACCGGGGGGGGGACGAAGCTTTCTTT.